This TCR beta chain was sequenced during a study of CD8+ T cells in alopecia areata (dated 2018 in TCRdb). In the study overall: Treated patients were enrolled in an open-label pilot trial of oral tofacitinib at 5 to 10 mg twice daily for moderate-to-severe alopecia areata. Tofacitinib was given for 6 to 18 months, followed by 6 months of follow-up off drug to assess delayed response and recurrence. The SALT score, which quantifies the percentage of affected scalp surface area, was used to measure disease severity in treated patients. To study T cell clonal expansion in alopecia areata, the researchers applied high-throughput TCRbeta sequencing to both the C3H/HeJ mouse model and human patients. In humans, TCRbeta sequencing was performed on scalp tissue and on sorted CD4+ and CD8+ peripheral blood T cells from healthy controls and from patients with patchy or totalis/universalis alopecia areata. Biopsies were taken from tofacitinib-treated patients at baseline and again at 4 and 24 weeks into treatment, and several of those patients also had a later scalp biopsy. Scalp clonality was compared across normal scalp (n=4), patchy alopecia areata scalp (n=8), and alopecia totalis/universalis scalp (n=8). The RNA source kit depended on sample type: the PAXgene miRNA kit for fixed scalp, the miRNeasy kit for PBMCs, and the RNeasy kit for mouse skin. TCRbeta CDR3 regions were amplified by immunoSEQ multiplex PCR with 35 Vbeta forward and 13 Jbeta reverse primers.

Receptor libraries were prepared by the immunoSEQ multiplex PCR assay. For TCR sequencing, RNA was extracted from every sample and reverse transcribed into cDNA to serve as template. First-strand cDNA was synthesized using SuperScript III with a 2:1 mix of oligo-dT and random hexamers. A synthetic immune receptor repertoire was used to measure amplification bias, and any remaining bias was corrected computationally. Turning to the authors' computational methods: Raw reads were preprocessed to remove errors, and CDR3 was defined by IMGT conventions from the conserved cysteine to phenylalanine. Clonality was computed by normalizing Shannon entropy by log2 of the number of productive unique TCRs and subtracting the result from 1. Whether scalp clones were CD4 or CD8 was inferred by matching scalp TCRbeta sequences against CD4 and CD8 repertoires sorted from blood. TCRdb obtained this table from immuneACCESS and retained in-frame rearrangements with V and J assigned. These tables miss some clones; where compared with another copy, unresolved V genes account for less than half of the shortfall, and the remainder is unexplained. The V and J calls and clone size come from that table; D and trimming were worked out from the DNA. For this sample there are around 150,000 clones; approximately 62% appear just once. The top ten hold 13% to 15% of the sample.

Turning to this clone: The antigen this receptor binds is unknown. No base quality information exists; no much larger clone differs at one position. The sample contains more than one DNA sequence encoding this CDR3.

What the authors observed across the whole study: Compared with normal scalp, lesional scalp had higher clonality and more expanded CD8+ clones, particularly in alopecia totalis/universalis, a pattern that suggests antigenic drive. Unlike mouse skin, which is dominated by gammadelta T cells, normal human skin has resident alphabeta T cells that are also sequenced, and this complicates analysis of the scalp TCR repertoire. Many expanded lesional clones persisted in scalp and blood during tofacitinib treatment, which may partly explain relapse after stopping treatment. With tofacitinib, both scalp clonality and the number of expanded CD8+ clones among the top 100 scalp clones went down significantly. Because the treated cohort was small and had only one nonresponder, larger studies are needed to examine links between baseline CD8+ expansion and response. Compared with mice, TCR sequences shared between patients were less clear, possibly partly because of HLA diversity across the patient population.

The sample's time point label, decoded: 20 to 30 weeks on oral tofacitinib. Sample treatment or condition, as interpreted from the label and publication: oral pan-JAK inhibitor, 5-10 mg twice daily. From alopecia areata patients, peripheral blood was collected along with lesional scalp punch biopsies. After PBMCs were isolated by density centrifugation and stained for CD3, CD4 and CD8, a FACSAria was used to sort CD4+ and CD8+ T cells. The sequence was collected from a human donor with alopecia areata. This sample comprised CD4+ T cells sorted from blood, obtained at week 24, from a patient treated with tofacitinib.

The sequence in DNA is TGCAGCGTCGGGCAAGAGACCCAGTACTTC. Its product reads: CSVGQETQYF. The chain is made from TRBV29-1 and TRBJ2-5; the D gene assignment is ambiguous. Including cysteine and phenylalanine, the CDR3 has 10 amino acids. The entry retains the CDR3 DNA only, 30 bases that are in frame from base 1. Deletion took 6 bases off V and 2 bases off J, with a span of 4 bases between the germline ends. Reading the germline V gene gives CDR1 SQVTM and CDR2 ANQGSEA.